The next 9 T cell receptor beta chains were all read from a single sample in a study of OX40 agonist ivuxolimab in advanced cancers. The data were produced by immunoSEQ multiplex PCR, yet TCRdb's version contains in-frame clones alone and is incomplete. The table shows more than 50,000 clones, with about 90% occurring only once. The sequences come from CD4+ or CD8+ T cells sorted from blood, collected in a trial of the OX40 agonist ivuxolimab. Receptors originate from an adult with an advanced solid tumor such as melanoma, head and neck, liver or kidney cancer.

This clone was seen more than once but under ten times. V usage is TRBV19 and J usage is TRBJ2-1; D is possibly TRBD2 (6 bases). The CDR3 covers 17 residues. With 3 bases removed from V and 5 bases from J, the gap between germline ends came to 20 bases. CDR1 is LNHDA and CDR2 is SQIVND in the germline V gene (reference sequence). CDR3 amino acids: CASSMIGSARGDNEQFF. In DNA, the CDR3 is TGTGCCAGTAGTATGATCGGGTCCGCGCGGGGAGACAATGAGCAGTTCTTC.

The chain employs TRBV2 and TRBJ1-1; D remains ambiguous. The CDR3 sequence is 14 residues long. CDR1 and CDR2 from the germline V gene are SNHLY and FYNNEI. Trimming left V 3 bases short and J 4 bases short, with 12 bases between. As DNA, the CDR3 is TGTGCCAGCAGTGATGGCGTGTGGACCACTGAAGCTTTCTTT. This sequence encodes CASSDGVWTTEAFF. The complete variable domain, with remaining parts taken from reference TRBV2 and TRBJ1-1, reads EPEVTQTPSHQVTQMGQEVILRCVPISNHLYFYWYRQILGQKVEFLVSFYNNEISEKSEIFDDQFSVERPDGSNFTLKIRSTKLEDSAMYFCASSDGVWTTEAFFGQGTRLTVV.

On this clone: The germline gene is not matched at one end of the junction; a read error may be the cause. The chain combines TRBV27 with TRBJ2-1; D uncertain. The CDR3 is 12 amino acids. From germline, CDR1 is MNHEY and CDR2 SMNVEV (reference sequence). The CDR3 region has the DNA TGTGCCAGCAGCCTCTCCAACAATGAGCAGTTCTTC. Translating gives CASSLSNNEQFF.

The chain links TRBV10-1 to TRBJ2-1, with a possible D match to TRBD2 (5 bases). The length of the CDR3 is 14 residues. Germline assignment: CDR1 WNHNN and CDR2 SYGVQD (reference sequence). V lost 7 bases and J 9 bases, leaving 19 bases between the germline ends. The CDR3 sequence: CASILRRGKREQFF. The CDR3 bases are TGCGCCAGCATCCTAAGACGGGGTAAACGTGAGCAGTTCTTC.

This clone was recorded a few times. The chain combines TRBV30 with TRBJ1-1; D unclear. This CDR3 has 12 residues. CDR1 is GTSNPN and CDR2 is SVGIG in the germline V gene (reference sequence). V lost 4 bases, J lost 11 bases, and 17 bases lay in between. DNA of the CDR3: TGTGCCTGGAAGTTACCGGGAACAAAGGCTTTCTTT. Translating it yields CAWKLPGTKAFF.

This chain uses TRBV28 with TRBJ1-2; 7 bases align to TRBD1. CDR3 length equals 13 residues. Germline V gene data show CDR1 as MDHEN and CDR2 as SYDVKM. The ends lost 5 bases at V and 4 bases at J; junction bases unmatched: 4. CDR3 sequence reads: CASSQGGGYGYTF. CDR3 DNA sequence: TGTGCCAGCAGTCAGGGGGGAGGCTATGGCTACACCTTC.

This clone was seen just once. The CDR3 region has the DNA TGTGCCAGCAGCTTAGAGGCTAGCGGGAGAAGAGATACGCAGTATTTT. This sequence encodes CASSLEASGRRDTQYF. The V call is TRBV11-3, the J call TRBJ2-3; TRBD2 matches 10 bases. Trimming cost V 0 bases and J 5 bases; bases outside gene matches: 5. The V gene's germline CDR1 is SGHNT and CDR2 YENEEA. The CDR3 runs 16 residues.

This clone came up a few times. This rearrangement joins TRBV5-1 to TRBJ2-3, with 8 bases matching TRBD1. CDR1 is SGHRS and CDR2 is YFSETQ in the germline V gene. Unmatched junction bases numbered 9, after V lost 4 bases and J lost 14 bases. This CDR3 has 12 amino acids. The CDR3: CASSNTLDRVYF. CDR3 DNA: TGCGCCAGCAGCAATACCCTGGACAGGGTGTATTTT.

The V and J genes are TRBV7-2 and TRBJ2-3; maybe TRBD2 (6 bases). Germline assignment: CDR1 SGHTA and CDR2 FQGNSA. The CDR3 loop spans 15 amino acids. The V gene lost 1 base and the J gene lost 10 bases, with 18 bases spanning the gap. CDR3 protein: CASSLGTRLGPAQYF. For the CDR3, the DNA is TGTGCCAGCAGCTTAGGTACGAGACTAGGGCCCGCGCAGTATTTT.